Below are 21 T cell receptor beta chains sequenced from a single sample in a study of CD8 T cells in ankylosing spondylitis. TCRdb re-analysed the 5' RACE reads in MiXCR, keeping a single row per CDR3 protein. The data show about 39,000 distinct CDR3 sequences, approximately 10% seen once. The sequencing input was blood, either unsorted or a sorted T cell fraction (not recorded which). These TCRs come from a male donor with ankylosing spondylitis or in good health (not recorded which).

This clonotype was seen repeatedly, ten times or more. V is TRBV5-1 and J is TRBJ2-7; 9 nucleotides line up with TRBD1. This CDR3 has 20 residues. CDR1 SGHRS and CDR2 YFSETQ come from the germline V gene. With V trimmed by 4 bases and J by 3 bases, 23 bases remained unmatched. CDR3 nucleotides: TGCGCCAGCAGCAGAACCAAGGGGACAGGGATCCCCCCGGGGTACTACGAGCAGTACTTC. As protein: CASSRTKGTGIPPGYYEQYF.

This chain joins TRBV18 and TRBJ2-7; TRBD2 matches at 11 bases. The CDR3 sequence is 17 residues long. V shed 1 base, J shed 6 bases, and the junction held 11 bases outside the gene matches. Germline V lookup: CDR1 KGHSH, CDR2 LQKENI. CDR3: CASSPRGLAGGGFEQYF. The CDR3 DNA reads TGTGCCAGCTCACCACGGGGCCTAGCGGGAGGAGGTTTCGAGCAGTACTTC.

This clonotype was seen many times. This chain joins TRBV4-3 and TRBJ2-3, with TRBD1 matching 8 bases. J lost 4 bases, V lost 0 bases, and 12 bases had no gene match. The CDR3 has 18 residues. Germline assignment: CDR1 LGHNA and CDR2 YSLEER. CDR3 sequence: CASSQDPVGRGRADTQYF. DNA for the CDR3: TGCGCCAGCAGCCAAGACCCGGTGGGCAGGGGGCGCGCAGATACGCAGTATTTT.

This clonotype was seen a handful of times. This chain joins TRBV5-6 and TRBJ2-1, with D uncertain. Germline values: CDR1 SGHDT, CDR2 YYEEEE. The CDR3 consists of 17 residues. The V end lost 3 bases, the J end lost 5 bases, and 21 bases lay between the germline ends. CDR3 coding DNA: TGTGCCAGCAGCTGGTGGATCCCCCGGGCCCTTAACAATGAGCAGTTCTTC. Translation gives CASSWWIPRALNNEQFF.

This clonotype was seen at least ten times. This chain uses TRBV12-3 or TRBV12-4 with TRBJ2-5; 7 bases match TRBD2. J gave up 5 bases and V 3 bases, and 3 bases lay outside the gene matches. There are 13 residues in the CDR3. The chain's CDR3 is CASSFSGRETQYF. Written as DNA, the CDR3 is TGTGCCAGCAGTTTTAGCGGGCGGGAGACCCAGTACTTC.

The chain links TRBV6-2 or TRBV6-3 to TRBJ1-1; D is possibly TRBD1 (5 bases). Germline assignment: CDR1 MNHEY and CDR2 SVGEGT. With 0 bases removed from V and 5 bases from J, the gap between germline ends came to 16 bases. The CDR3 totals 16 residues. The DNA of the CDR3 is TGTGCCAGCAGTTACTCGGGGTCAGGGCCAGGGACTGAAGCTTTCTTT. This encodes CASSYSGSGPGTEAFF.

This clonotype was observed at least ten times. The V and J genes are TRBV20-1 and TRBJ2-1; 8 bases map to TRBD2. Germline CDR1 DFQATT, CDR2 SNEGSKA (reference sequence). There are 15 residues in the CDR3. V shed 2 bases, J shed 2 bases, and the junction held 5 bases outside the gene matches. The CDR3 loop reads CSARSLAGTYNEQFF. CDR3 DNA sequence: TGCAGTGCTAGATCCTTAGCGGGGACCTACAATGAGCAGTTCTTC.

This clonotype was detected ten times or more. The genes are TRBV28 and TRBJ2-1; D is possibly TRBD2 (6 bases). Germline values: CDR1 MDHEN, CDR2 SYDVKM. The CDR3 loop spans 14 amino acids. V gave up 6 bases and J gave up 2 bases, with 11 bases separating them. The CDR3 reads CASRTAGTYNEQFF. The CDR3 nucleotides are TGTGCCAGCAGGACAGCGGGCACCTACAATGAGCAGTTCTTC.

This clonotype was recorded at least ten times. The chain combines TRBV7-2 with TRBJ2-7; the D gene is possibly TRBD1 (6 bases). From germline, CDR1 is SGHTA and CDR2 FQGNSA. The CDR3 runs 14 residues. The V end lost 5 bases, the J end lost 6 bases, and 17 bases lay between the germline ends. The CDR3, as DNA: TGTGCCAGCAGCCAGGCCGCCGGACAGACCGAGCAGTACTTC. Translated, it gives CASSQAAGQTEQYF.

This clonotype was counted at least ten times. The chain combines TRBV27 with TRBJ2-1, with TRBD1 matching 7 bases. V shed 2 bases, J shed 2 bases, and the junction held 6 bases outside the gene matches. Germline CDR1 and CDR2: MNHEY and SMNVEV (reference sequence). The CDR3 is 16 amino acids. CDR3 nucleotide sequence: TGTGCCAGCAGTTTAGAACGGCAGGGGGCCTACAATGAGCAGTTCTTC. Translation gives CASSLERQGAYNEQFF.

This clonotype was observed many times. The chain recombines TRBV11-2 with TRBJ1-6; 7 nucleotides agree with TRBD1. V trimming: 3 bases; J trimming: 7 bases; junction bases outside the gene matches: 9. The CDR3 covers 16 residues. Germline assignment: CDR1 SGHAT and CDR2 FQNNGV. The CDR3 protein is CASSFPPGTANSPLHF. DNA for the CDR3: TGTGCCAGCAGCTTCCCTCCCGGGACAGCAAATTCACCCCTCCACTTT.

DNA for the CDR3: TGTGCCAGCAGCTTAGGGACAGGGTATGGCTACACCTTC. This encodes CASSLGTGYGYTF. The chain carries TRBV7-9 and TRBJ1-2, with TRBD1 matching over 8 bases. The CDR3 extends over 13 amino acids. With 1 base clipped from V and 5 bases from J, the junction kept 0 bases outside the gene matches. CDR1 is SEHNR and CDR2 is FQNEAQ in the germline V gene (reference sequence).

This clonotype occurred many times. The V call is TRBV6-5, the J call TRBJ2-2; D remains ambiguous. Between the trimmed V and J ends, which lost 5 bases and 5 bases, there was a span of 6 bases. CDR3 length: 12 amino acids. CDR1 and CDR2 from the germline V gene are MNHEY and SVGAGI. DNA for the CDR3: TGTGCCAGCAGTCGCCCAACCGGGGAGCTGTTTTTT. Its protein product is CASSRPTGELFF.

In this sample, this clonotype turned up many times. The chain is built from TRBV29-1 and TRBJ2-1, with D possibly called TRBD1 or TRBD2 (6 bases each). The CDR3 length is 13 residues. V lost 7 bases to trimming and J lost 8 bases, with 18 bases between them. CDR1 is SQVTM, CDR2 ANQGSEA, per germline. The CDR3 DNA is TGCAGCGCTGCGGGACACGGTCGCGATGAGCAGTTCTTC. Translating gives CSAAGHGRDEQFF.

This clonotype was counted only a few times. This rearrangement joins TRBV27 to TRBJ2-7, with D hard to call. V was clipped by 4 bases and J by 3 bases, with 13 bases between them. The CDR3 is 14 amino acids. Per the germline V gene, CDR1 is MNHEY and CDR2 is SMNVEV (reference sequence). The CDR3 DNA sequence: TGTGCCAGCAGTTCATTGGGCGGCGACTACGAGCAGTACTTC. Protein product: CASSSLGGDYEQYF.

This clonotype was seen ten or more times. The rearrangement joins TRBV19 to TRBJ2-1; D remains ambiguous. This CDR3 comprises 13 residues. Germline loops: CDR1 LNHDA, CDR2 SQIVND (reference sequence). Trimming took off 5 bases at V and 5 bases at J, with 10 bases between the two ends. CDR3 loop: CASSLGDNNEQFF. CDR3 coding DNA: TGTGCCAGTAGTCTTGGAGATAACAATGAGCAGTTCTTC.

This clonotype rates as medium-sized. CDR3 bases: TGCAGCGTTGAAGATGGCCCCGATGAGCAGTTCTTC. It encodes CSVEDGPDEQFF. The chain recombines TRBV29-1 with TRBJ2-1, with D unclear. CDR1 and CDR2 (germline): SQVTM, ANQGSEA. The CDR3 covers 12 residues. Trimming left V 0 bases short and J 8 bases short, with 8 bases between.

This clonotype came up once. A much larger clonotype is one base distant, so this may be a read error. This chain joins TRBV18 and TRBJ2-2; no clear D gene. This CDR3 is 15 amino acids long. Germline-derived CDR1 and CDR2 are KGHSH and LQKENI. V lost 2 bases to trimming and J lost 5 bases, with 12 bases between them. The CDR3 loop is CASSPKAGSTGELFF. The DNA of the CDR3 is TGTGCCAGCTCACCAAAGGCAGGCAGTACCGGGGAGCTGTTTTTT. The full variable domain, completed using reference TRBV18 and TRBJ2-2, is NAGVMQNPRHLVRRRGQEARLRCSPMKGHSHVYWYRQLPEEGLKFMVYLQKENIIDESGMPKERFSAEFPKEGPSILRIQQVVRGDSAAYFCASSPKAGSTGELFFGEGSRLTVL.

The sample holds many counts of this clonotype. The chain links TRBV5-4 to TRBJ2-1, with D possibly being TRBD2 (5 bases). This CDR3 has 16 residues. Trimming took off 0 bases at V and 2 bases at J, with 12 bases between the two ends. In germline, CDR1 is SGHNT, CDR2 YYREEE (reference sequence). The CDR3 here is CASSLAILATYNEQFF. CDR3 DNA: TGTGCCAGCAGCTTGGCTATCCTAGCTACCTACAATGAGCAGTTCTTC.

This clonotype has ten or more counts. An end of the junction differs from the germline gene, which may be a read error. This sequence joins TRBV10-3 and TRBJ2-2; no clear D. The CDR3 loop spans 14 amino acids. Germline loops: CDR1 ENHRY, CDR2 SYGVKD. CDR3 amino acids: CAIRDPAKTGELFF. The CDR3 nucleotides read TGTGCCATCAGGGATCCCGCGAAGACCGGGGAGCTGTTTTTT.

This rearrangement joins TRBV6-2 or TRBV6-3 to TRBJ2-7; 9 nucleotides match TRBD2. Per the germline V gene, CDR1 is MNHEY and CDR2 is SVGEGT. This CDR3 has 15 amino acids. J gave up 6 bases and V 0 bases, and 6 bases lay outside the gene matches. CDR3 amino acids: CASSYSTGLAGEQYF. CDR3 DNA: TGTGCCAGCAGTTACTCGACGGGACTAGCCGGCGAGCAGTACTTC.